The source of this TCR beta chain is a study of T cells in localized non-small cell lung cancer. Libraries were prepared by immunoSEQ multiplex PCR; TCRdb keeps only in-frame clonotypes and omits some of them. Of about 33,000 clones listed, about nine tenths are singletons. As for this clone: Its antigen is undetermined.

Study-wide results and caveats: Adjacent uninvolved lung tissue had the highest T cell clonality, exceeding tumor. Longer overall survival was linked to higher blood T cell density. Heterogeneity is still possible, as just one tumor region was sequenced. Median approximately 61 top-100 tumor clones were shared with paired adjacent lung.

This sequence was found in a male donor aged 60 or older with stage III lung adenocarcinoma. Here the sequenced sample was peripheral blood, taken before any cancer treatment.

The CDR3 DNA follows: TGTGCCAGCAGTTCCCGCGGCGGCCCTACGAACACTGAAGCTTTCTTT. It encodes CASSSRGGPTNTEAFF. The V and J genes are TRBV27 and TRBJ1-1, with no clear D. CDR3 length: 16 amino acids. Trimming removed 4 bases at V and 1 base at J, with 16 bases between. Germline V gene lookup returns CDR1 MNHEY and CDR2 SMNVEV (reference sequence).